Following are 13 T cell receptor beta chains from one sample sequenced in a study of blood T cell repertoires in COVID-19 (dated by TCRdb to the early 2020s). The library relied on the immunoSEQ multiplex PCR assay. This immuneACCESS table, as held by TCRdb, lists in-frame sequences with V and J called but not all clones. Of the missing ones, under half trace to an unresolved V gene in checked studies; the others have no known cause. The sample table holds over 200,000 clones, of which 83% were seen once. The leading ten clones occupy roughly 1.3% of the sample. Input material: peripheral blood. The receptors were gathered from a woman aged 25 to 39 with COVID-19, enrolled during active disease.

The CDR3 DNA reads as TGTGCCAGCCAGCGGGGCACCGGGGAGCTGTTTTTT. It specifies CASQRGTGELFF. The rearrangement joins TRBV3-1 (or the pseudogene TRBV3-2) to TRBJ2-2; 7 nucleotides align to TRBD2. The CDR3 consists of 12 residues. Germline-derived CDR1 and CDR2 are LGHDT and YNNKEL (reference sequence). J gave up 4 bases and V 8 bases, and 1 base lay outside the gene matches.

V usage is TRBV2 and J usage is TRBJ2-2, with a tentative D call TRBD1 (5 bases). Germline V CDR1 and CDR2: SNHLY, FYNNEI. Trimming stripped 6 bases from V and 8 bases from J, with 13 bases between. The CDR3 is 13 amino acids. The CDR3 here is CASRGPATGELFF. In DNA form, the CDR3 reads TGTGCCAGCAGGGGGCCAGCCACGGGGGAGCTGTTTTTT. Combining the CDR3 with reference TRBV2 and TRBJ2-2 gives the whole variable domain EPEVTQTPSHQVTQMGQEVILRCVPISNHLYFYWYRQILGQKVEFLVSFYNNEISEKSEIFDDQFSVERPDGSNFTLKIRSTKLEDSAMYFCASRGPATGELFFGEGSRLTVL.

The chain employs TRBV3-1 (or the pseudogene TRBV3-2) and TRBJ1-3, with 7 bases that match TRBD1. This CDR3 region has 15 residues. V lost 7 bases and J lost 4; bases outside the gene matches: 10. Germline V lookup: CDR1 LGHDT, CDR2 YNNKEL (reference sequence). The DNA of the CDR3 is TGTGCCAGCACCGAAAGACAGGGAATGGGAAACACCATATATTTT. This codes for CASTERQGMGNTIYF.

This sequence joins TRBV14 and TRBJ2-2, with D tentatively TRBD1 (6 bases). Between the trimmed V and J ends, which lost 2 bases and 1 base, there was a span of 23 bases. The CDR3 spans 20 residues. Per the germline V gene, CDR1 is SGHDN and CDR2 is FVKESK. CDR3 sequence reads: CASSQNGPVWTERNTGELFF. CDR3 sequence (DNA): TGTGCCAGCAGCCAAAATGGCCCCGTCTGGACAGAAAGGAACACCGGGGAGCTGTTTTTT.

This clone has a handful of counts. V usage is TRBV5-6 and J usage is TRBJ1-2; D might be TRBD1 (5 bases). This CDR3 has 16 amino acids. Deletions cut 2 bases from V and 0 bases from J, with 14 bases between. Germline assignment: CDR1 SGHDT and CDR2 YYEEEE. CDR3: CASSLWGRGSNYGYTF. CDR3 coding DNA: TGTGCCAGCAGCTTATGGGGAAGGGGCTCTAACTATGGCTACACCTTC. Full variable domain (rest looked up from reference TRBV5-6 and TRBJ1-2): DAGVTQSPTHLIKTRGQQVTLRCSPKSGHDTVSWYQQALGQGPQFIFQYYEEEERQRGNFPDRFSGHQFPNYSSELNVNALLLGDSALYLCASSLWGRGSNYGYTFGSGTRLTVV.

This clone was observed a single time. The V gene is TRBV7-2, the J gene TRBJ2-1; TRBD2 matches 7 bases. The germline CDR1 and CDR2 sequences are SGHTA and FQGNSA. This CDR3 is built from 15 residues. Trimming took 6 bases from V and 0 from J; bases not matched to a gene: 5. CDR3 nucleotide sequence: TGTGCCAGCAGTCGGGAGGTTAGCTCCTACAATGAGCAGTTCTTC. It codes for CASSREVSSYNEQFF.

This clone has more than one count but fewer than ten. J is TRBJ2-4 and V is TRBV14; 7 nucleotides line up with TRBD1. This CDR3 is 17 amino acids long. The V gene's germline CDR1 is SGHDN and CDR2 FVKESK. V was pared by 0 bases and J by 0 bases, with 5 bases of the junction left unmatched. CDR3 sequence reads: CASSQETGPIAKNIQYF. CDR3 DNA sequence: TGTGCCAGCAGCCAAGAGACAGGGCCGATAGCCAAAAACATTCAGTACTTC.

This clone came up a few times. The chain combines TRBV12-3 or TRBV12-4 with TRBJ1-2, with TRBD1 as a possible D gene (5 bases). Trimming left V 5 bases short and J 8 bases short, with 15 bases between. CDR3 size: 13 residues. The CDR3 sequence is CASSLSTDSGYTF. The CDR3 nucleotides read TGTGCCAGCAGTCTATCGACAGATTCCGGCTACACCTTC.

CDR3 loop: CASSSRISGASGNTIYF. The CDR3 nucleotides read TGTGCCAGCAGCTCGAGGATTTCAGGGGCCTCTGGAAACACCATATATTTT. The chain recombines TRBV7-6 with TRBJ1-3, with D possibly TRBD1 on 6 matching bases. V dropped 4 bases and J dropped 0 bases, with 16 bases sitting between them. The CDR3 has 17 residues. Germline CDR1 and CDR2: SGHVS and FNYEAQ.

This clone was seen only a few times. This sequence joins TRBV5-6 and TRBJ2-5; possibly TRBD2 for D (6 bases). CDR3 size: 16 residues. V lost 0 bases to trimming and J lost 2 bases, with 14 bases between them. The germline gives CDR1 SGHDT, CDR2 YYEEEE. The CDR3 loop reads CASSLDGGWGQETQYF. CDR3 sequence (DNA): TGTGCCAGCAGCTTGGACGGGGGATGGGGGCAAGAGACCCAGTACTTC.

The chain recombines TRBV6-5 with TRBJ1-2, with 7 bases aligning to TRBD1. The ends lost 10 bases at V and 4 bases at J; junction bases unmatched: 12. The CDR3 has 14 amino acids. CDR1 and CDR2 (germline): MNHEY, SVGAGI. The CDR3 bases are TGTGCCACAGGGGGTATTTTTATTCGCTATGGCTACACCTTC. Encoded protein: CATGGIFIRYGYTF.

The chain uses TRBV6-5 and TRBJ1-1; D ambiguous. The germline gives CDR1 MNHEY, CDR2 SVGAGI. Trimming removed 5 bases from V and 3 bases from J, with 13 bases in between. This CDR3 spans 14 amino acids. CDR3 sequence reads: CASSLRVRDTEAFF. The CDR3 nucleotides are TGTGCCAGCAGTCTAAGGGTGAGGGACACTGAAGCTTTCTTT.

The J gene is TRBJ1-6, the V gene TRBV5-4, with D uncertain. Trimming pared 0 bases from V and 7 bases from J, leaving 8 bases between. Germline V lookup: CDR1 SGHNT, CDR2 YYREEE (reference sequence). The CDR3 length is 14 residues. The CDR3 sequence is CASSLAVLNSPLHF. In DNA form, the CDR3 reads TGTGCCAGCAGCTTGGCCGTGTTGAATTCACCCCTCCACTTT.